This T cell receptor (beta chain) was documented in a study of early T cells in non-severe SARS-CoV-2 infection. Broader study findings: Clonotype matching in VDJdb favored anti-spike CD8 responses and did not capture private and CD4 specificities.

In this sample, this clonotype turned up many times. The antigen is unknown. Trimming removed 3 bases from V and 0 bases from J, with 6 bases in between. The germline V gene has CDR1 LGHNA and CDR2 YNFKEQ. The CDR3 runs 15 residues. Tagging with unique molecular identifiers was applied to individual cDNA molecules. TCRdb used MiXCR to reprocess the 5' RACE reads, holding one entry per CDR3 protein. The sample lists roughly 61,000 distinct CDR3 sequences; roughly 13% were seen once. Sequences were derived from whole blood, sampled at baseline. The V call is TRBV4-2, the J call TRBJ2-6; possible D gene TRBD2, 6 bases. This clonotype was sampled from an adult who was a healthcare worker with PCR-confirmed SARS-CoV-2 infection or an uninfected control (not recorded which). The DNA for the CDR3 is TGTGCCAGCAGCCAGCGGGGCTCTGGGGCCAACGTCCTGACTTTC. Protein: CASSQRGSGANVLTF.